A single sample gave rise to the 12 T cell receptor beta chains below, sequenced in a study of shared clonotypes between healthy human individuals. The table came from immunoSEQ multiplex PCR; TCRdb's copy has only in-frame clones and leaves some out. The data show roughly 450,000 clones, with less than 85% seen just once and under 15% held by the top ten. The sequenced sample was PBMCs. These receptors came from a woman aged 40 to 49 in good health. Some clones in this sample may be carry-over from other donors' samples.

This chain uses TRBV6-5 with TRBJ1-1; D remains unclear. The germline CDR1 and CDR2 sequences are MNHEY and SVGAGI. This CDR3 is 11 amino acids long. V lost 6 bases and J lost 2, with 4 bases in between. CDR3 sequence: CASSSNTEAFF. The DNA of the CDR3 is TGTGCCAGCAGCTCCAACACTGAAGCTTTCTTT.

This clone appeared a few times. V is TRBV5-1 and J is TRBJ1-1, with a possible D match to TRBD1 (5 bases). Germline V gene data show CDR1 as SGHRS and CDR2 as YFSETQ. This CDR3 has 14 amino acids. Trimming removed 4 bases at V and 5 bases at J, with 15 bases between. DNA for the CDR3: TGCGCCAGCAGCCTGGACCGAGGGGAAACTGAAGCTTTCTTT. It encodes CASSLDRGETEAFF.

V and J are TRBV5-1 and TRBJ1-3; no clear D. CDR3 size: 15 residues. Germline V gene sequence: CDR1 SGHRS, CDR2 YFSETQ. Trimming stripped 0 bases from V and 4 bases from J, with 11 bases between. For the CDR3, the DNA is TGCGCCAGCAGCTTGGTTCCGGGGTTCGGAAACACCATATATTTT. Translating it yields CASSLVPGFGNTIYF.

The chain couples TRBV13 to TRBJ2-7; 9 bases map to TRBD2. Germline V gives CDR1 PRHDT, CDR2 FYEKMQ (reference sequence). J was trimmed by 3 bases and V by 0 bases; bases with no gene match: 6. The CDR3 is 16 residues long. CDR3 in DNA: TGTGCCAGCAGCTTAGGGGCTAGCGGGACGCTCTACGAGCAGTACTTC. The encoded protein is CASSLGASGTLYEQYF.

About this clone itself: The same CDR3 can be traced to other DNA sequences in this sample. V and J are TRBV29-1 and TRBJ2-6; 8 positions match TRBD2. J was trimmed by 1 base and V by 6 bases; bases with no gene match: 2. Germline values: CDR1 SQVTM, CDR2 ANQGSEA. The CDR3 spans 14 residues. CDR3 protein: CSVSGGSGANVLTF. In DNA, the CDR3 is TGCAGCGTGAGCGGGGGTTCTGGGGCCAACGTCCTGACTTTC.

This clone was seen only a few times. J is TRBJ2-7 and V is TRBV28; 9 nucleotides align to TRBD2. The germline gives CDR1 MDHEN, CDR2 SYDVKM. This CDR3 region has 14 residues. V trimming: 7 bases; J trimming: 4 bases; junction bases outside the gene matches: 8. The CDR3 DNA reads as TGTGCCAGCAAGGGGCGGGAGGGCCGTTACGAGCAGTACTTC. It specifies CASKGREGRYEQYF.

The rearrangement joins TRBV11-2 to TRBJ2-5, with 9 bases that match TRBD1. TRBJ2-7 matches the DNA end more closely, so the J call is doubtful. CDR1 is SGHAT and CDR2 is FQNNGV in the germline V gene. The CDR3 extends over 14 amino acids. CDR3 loop: CASSLRTGDGEQYF. CDR3 DNA sequence: TGTGCCAGCAGCCTCAGGACAGGGGACGGCGAGCAGTACTTC.

The chain is built from TRBV6-1 and TRBJ2-7, with a possible D match to TRBD2 (6 bases). Germline V gene data show CDR1 as MNHNS and CDR2 as SASEGT. Trimming took 8 bases from V and 1 from J, leaving 12 bases between them. The CDR3 runs to 13 residues. CDR3 sequence reads: CASGREESYEQYF. The CDR3 nucleotides are TGTGCCAGCGGGCGGGAAGAATCCTACGAGCAGTACTTC.

The rearrangement uses TRBV5-1 and TRBJ2-1; 8 nucleotides agree with TRBD1. The CDR3 is 15 residues long. V was pared by 4 bases and J by 3 bases, with 6 bases of the junction left unmatched. Germline V gives CDR1 SGHRS, CDR2 YFSETQ. The CDR3 sequence: CASSPPDRVYNEQFF. For the CDR3, the DNA is TGCGCCAGCAGCCCCCCGGACAGGGTCTACAATGAGCAGTTCTTC. The complete variable domain, with remaining parts taken from reference TRBV5-1 and TRBJ2-1, reads KAGVTQTPRYLIKTRGQQVTLSCSPISGHRSVSWYQQTPGQGLQFLFEYFSETQRNKGNFPGRFSGRQFSNSRSEMNVSTLELGDSALYLCASSPPDRVYNEQFFGPGTRLTVL.

The rearrangement joins TRBV29-1 to TRBJ2-7; D gene uncertain. Germline CDR1 and CDR2: SQVTM and ANQGSEA. The CDR3 length is 11 residues. Trimming removed 4 bases from V and 5 bases from J, with 9 bases in between. Here the CDR3 DNA reads TGCAGCGTTGGGTATGATGACGAGCAGTACTTC. It specifies CSVGYDDEQYF.

This clone was seen ten or more times. The chain uses TRBV11-2 and TRBJ2-2; D gene ambiguous. V was cut by 0 bases and J by 4 bases, with 9 bases left in between. Germline values: CDR1 SGHAT, CDR2 FQNNGV. The CDR3 has 15 amino acids. CDR3 in DNA: TGTGCCAGCAGCTTAGACGGTGGGTTCACCGGGGAGCTGTTTTTT. It yields the protein CASSLDGGFTGELFF.

This clone was detected once. The rearrangement uses TRBV28 and TRBJ1-2; D unclear. Looked up from germline, CDR1 is MDHEN and CDR2 is SYDVKM. The CDR3 covers 14 residues. Trimming shortened V by 6 bases and J by 2 bases, and 13 bases separated the two germline ends. The CDR3 loop reads CASSPRAQNYGYTF. CDR3 in DNA: TGTGCCAGCAGCCCACGGGCGCAAAACTATGGCTACACCTTC.